The 10 T cell receptor beta chains presented below share a single source sample, sequenced in a study of CD8 T cells in Susac syndrome. Reverse transcription used about 0.45 to 1 ug RNA and random hexamers. TCRdb reanalysed the immunoSEQ multiplex PCR reads using MiXCR and keeps one entry per CDR3 protein. This repertoire shows approximately 300,000 distinct CDR3 sequences, approximately 85% found once; its top ten account for roughly 0.21%. The sample taken for sequencing was CD8+ T cells from PBMCs. These receptors were obtained from a human donor with multiple sclerosis.

The chain employs TRBV20-1 and TRBJ2-7; D tentatively fits TRBD1 or TRBD2 (5 bases each). The V gene's germline CDR1 is DFQATT and CDR2 SNEGSKA (reference sequence). V was pared by 5 bases and J by 3 bases, with 23 bases between. This CDR3 contains 16 residues. In DNA form, the CDR3 reads TGCAGTGCTGGTTCCGGGGCCCTGAGTTGGAGCTACGAGCAGTACTTC. Protein: CSAGSGALSWSYEQYF.

J is TRBJ2-7 and V is TRBV2, with a possible D match to TRBD2 (6 bases). The germline V gene encodes CDR1 SNHLY and CDR2 FYNNEI. V lost 6 bases and J lost 1, with 13 bases in between. The CDR3 loop spans 14 amino acids. In DNA form, the CDR3 reads TGTGCCAGCAGCGATCCGGGACTGTCCTACGAGCAGTACTTC. It translates to CASSDPGLSYEQYF.

The chain carries TRBV27 and TRBJ2-3; 9 nucleotides match TRBD2. Germline CDR1 reads MNHEY; CDR2 reads SMNVEV (reference sequence). V shed 4 bases, J shed 4 bases, and the junction held 6 bases outside the gene matches. This CDR3 contains 15 residues. The CDR3 coding sequence is TGTGCCAGCAGTTCTCTTGCTAGCGGGGCAGATACGCAGTATTTT. Protein sequence: CASSSLASGADTQYF.

V gene TRBV10-2 combines with J gene TRBJ1-5, with TRBD1 matching 7 bases. The ends lost 4 bases at V and 7 bases at J; junction bases unmatched: 13. Germline CDR1 reads WSHSY; CDR2 reads SAAADI. This CDR3 region has 16 residues. Here the CDR3 DNA reads TGCGCCAGCAGTGGATGGAACCTGACAGGGCAGCAGCCCCAGCATTTT. This translates into CASSGWNLTGQQPQHF.

This sequence joins TRBV2 and TRBJ2-2; D uncertain. The CDR3 totals 9 residues. The germline CDR1 and CDR2 sequences are SNHLY and FYNNEI. The V gene lost 11 bases and the J gene lost 7 bases, with 5 bases spanning the gap. The CDR3 DNA is TGTGCCGTCGACGGGGAGCTGTTTTTT. This encodes CAVDGELFF.

The rearrangement joins TRBV28 to TRBJ2-1; 13 bases align to TRBD2. V trimming: 2 bases; J trimming: 7 bases; junction bases outside the gene matches: 8. The CDR3 is made up of 17 amino acids. Germline V gives CDR1 MDHEN, CDR2 SYDVKM. CDR3 sequence reads: CASSLIGTSGNMNEQFF. Written as DNA, the CDR3 is TGTGCCAGCAGTTTAATCGGGACTAGCGGGAATATGAATGAGCAGTTCTTC.

This chain uses TRBV15 with TRBJ1-1; 8 bases match TRBD1. V lost 3 bases to trimming and J lost 6 bases; unmatched junction nucleotides: 18. The CDR3 loop spans 18 amino acids. Looked up from germline, CDR1 is LNHNV and CDR2 is YYDKDF (reference sequence). Here the CDR3 reads CATSRDGQGRGWGAEAFF. The CDR3 bases are TGTGCCACCAGCAGGGACGGACAGGGAAGGGGGTGGGGAGCTGAAGCTTTCTTT.

CDR3 bases: TGTGCCAGCATTCGTCCGTCGAACACTGAAGCTTTCTTT. This encodes CASIRPSNTEAFF. The chain employs TRBV13 and TRBJ1-1; D ambiguous. CDR3 length: 13 amino acids. Per germline, CDR1 PRHDT and CDR2 FYEKMQ (reference sequence). The germline V and J ends were trimmed by 7 bases and 1 base, with 10 bases remaining between them.

With regard to this clonotype: One junction end disagrees with the germline gene, perhaps due to a read error. The rearrangement joins TRBV13 to TRBJ2-7; D is undetermined. The length of the CDR3 is 12 residues. Per the germline V gene, CDR1 is PRHDT and CDR2 is FYEKMQ (reference sequence). The chain's CDR3 is CASSVGANEQYF. CDR3 nucleotides: TGTGCCAGCAGCGTAGGCGCGAACGAGCAGTACTTC.

The chain uses TRBV11-2 and TRBJ2-2, with D unclear. This CDR3 has 14 residues. Germline-derived CDR1 and CDR2 are SGHAT and FQNNGV. V lost 1 base, J lost 3 bases, and 6 bases lay in between. The CDR3 loop is CASSLVVDTGELFF. The CDR3 DNA reads as TGTGCCAGCAGCTTAGTGGTTGACACCGGGGAGCTGTTTTTT.